These 7 T cell receptor beta chains were all obtained from the same sample, sequenced in a study of blood T cell repertoires in COVID-19. Libraries were prepared by immunoSEQ multiplex PCR; TCRdb keeps only in-frame clonotypes and omits some of them. The sample has approximately 300,000 clones; about nine tenths are singletons. The sequenced material came from peripheral blood. Receptor source: a woman younger than 45 with COVID-19, enrolled during active disease.

The chain employs TRBV28 and TRBJ2-7, with 8 bases matching TRBD2. The CDR3 sequence is 15 residues long. Trimming took 5 bases from V and 5 from J; bases not matched to a gene: 11. Germline CDR1 reads MDHEN; CDR2 reads SYDVKM. CDR3 nucleotide sequence: TGTGCCAGCAGTCCCTCGGGAGCGGGAGTCCACGAGCAGTACTTC. It yields the protein CASSPSGAGVHEQYF.

There are a few counts of this clone. The sample has other DNA sequences that encode this CDR3 too. The CDR3 is CASSYSDRSNQPQHF. CDR3 in DNA: TGTGCCAGCAGTTACTCGGACAGGAGCAATCAGCCCCAGCATTTT. The chain couples TRBV6-6 to TRBJ1-5; 7 bases are a match to TRBD1. Germline CDR1 reads MNHNY; CDR2 reads SVGAGI (reference sequence). Trimming took 0 bases from V and 1 from J; bases not matched to a gene: 0. The CDR3 covers 15 residues.

This clone has more than one count but fewer than ten. This chain links TRBV4-1 with TRBJ1-5; D not resolved. V was clipped by 1 base and J by 6 bases, with 19 bases between them. The CDR3 runs 17 residues. The germline V gene encodes CDR1 MGHRA and CDR2 YSYEKL. CDR3 bases: TGCGCCAGCAGCCAAGTCCTGGGAGCGGGTGAGAGTCAGCCCCAGCATTTT. Translated: CASSQVLGAGESQPQHF.

V is TRBV6-5 and J is TRBJ2-1; TRBD2 matches 13 bases. J lost 10 bases, V lost 7 bases, and 7 bases had no gene match. The CDR3 is 14 residues long. From germline, CDR1 is MNHEY and CDR2 SVGAGI. CDR3 in amino acids: CASIKLAGGGEQFF. The CDR3 DNA sequence: TGTGCCAGCATTAAACTAGCGGGAGGGGGCGAGCAGTTCTTC.

The CDR3 spells CAWSLASNYGYTF. The DNA for the CDR3 is TGTGCCTGGAGTCTGGCTTCTAACTATGGCTACACCTTC. The V gene is TRBV30, the J gene TRBJ1-2; no definite D call. The CDR3 loop spans 13 amino acids. Germline V gene data show CDR1 as GTSNPN and CDR2 as SVGIG (reference sequence). Trimming shortened V by 2 bases and J by 0 bases, and 7 bases separated the two germline ends. Full variable domain (missing parts from reference TRBV30 and TRBJ1-2): SQTIHQWPATLVQPVGSPLSLECTVEGTSNPNLYWYRQAAGRGLQLLFYSVGIGQISSEVPQNLSASRPQDRQFILSSKKLLLSDSGFYLCAWSLASNYGYTFGSGTRLTVV.

The chain employs TRBV3-1 (or the pseudogene TRBV3-2) and TRBJ1-2; 7 bases line up with TRBD1. J was trimmed by 7 bases and V by 3 bases; bases with no gene match: 2. Germline V CDR1 and CDR2: LGHDT, YNNKEL (reference sequence). The CDR3 sequence is 12 residues long. The CDR3 sequence is CASSHYRGGYTF. CDR3 DNA sequence: TGTGCCAGCAGCCACTACAGGGGTGGCTACACCTTC.

The rearrangement links TRBV6-2 or TRBV6-3 to TRBJ1-5; TRBD1 matches 9 bases. Germline-derived CDR1 and CDR2 are MNHEY and SVGEGT. J was trimmed by 4 bases and V by 1 base; bases with no gene match: 5. The CDR3 has 16 amino acids. The CDR3 nucleotides read TGTGCCAGCAGTTACTGGGGACAGGGCGGTAATCAGCCCCAGCATTTT. The encoded protein is CASSYWGQGGNQPQHF.